The table lists the clone carrying this T cell receptor beta chain with a count of one. This entry is derived from a study of blood T cell repertoires in COVID-19. As for the study in general: Both acute and convalescent COVID-19 samples were obtained from the United States, Italy and Spain.

Per the original data handling: Reference gene primer amplification in the assay estimated nucleated cell counts. The protocol was immunoSEQ multiplex PCR, while the TCRdb copy is restricted to in-frame clones and leaves out a portion. D and trimming were read from the DNA, whereas the V and J calls and clone size are those reported in that table. The table lists some 200,000 clones, about four fifths of them singletons, with roughly 8% in the top ten. Germline CDR1 SGHDT, CDR2 YYEEEE. V lost 4 bases, J lost 3 bases, and 22 bases lay in between. This CDR3 spans 17 amino acids. This TCR derives from a woman in her fifties or sixties with active or convalescent COVID-19. The rearrangement links TRBV5-6 to TRBJ1-1; TRBD1 might be the D (5 bases). The sample consisted of peripheral blood. The CDR3 DNA reads as TGTGCCAGCAGCCCCGGATGGCGGGGGGTGGTTTACACTGAAGCTTTCTTT. The encoded protein is CASSPGWRGVVYTEAFF.